These T cell receptor beta chains were read from a single sample in a study of blood T cell repertoires in COVID-19. Assay: immunoSEQ multiplex PCR; the TCRdb copy retains only in-frame clones and omits some. Among fewer than 300,000 clones listed, around 82% were seen once. Specimen: peripheral blood. These receptors were obtained from an elderly man with acute or convalescent COVID-19. The CDR3 runs from the conserved cysteine through the conserved F or W. Each record gives: D gene, clone size, V gene, J gene, CDR3 DNA, CDR3 protein. The D gene is left open where the match is weak. Only part of the rows carry a size: once, few, many, or a class if the clone is expanded.

D gene: NA
clone size: NA
V gene: TRBV18
J gene: TRBJ1-1
CDR3 DNA: TGTGCCAGCTCACCATCAGGGCTCGCTGAAGCTTTCTTT
CDR3 protein: CASSPSGLAEAFF

D gene: NA
clone size: NA
V gene: TRBV18
J gene: TRBJ1-3
CDR3 DNA: TGTGCCAGCTCACCACCGTCCCAGGGGGGAAACACCATATATTTT
CDR3 protein: CASSPPSQGGNTIYF

D gene: TRBD2
clone size: once
V gene: TRBV6-5
J gene: TRBJ2-1
CDR3 DNA: TGTGCCAGCAGTCACCCCGGACTAGCGGCCAGTGAGCAGTTCTTC
CDR3 protein: CASSHPGLAASEQFF

D gene: NA
clone size: NA
V gene: TRBV30
J gene: TRBJ1-6
CDR3 DNA: TGTGCCTGGAGGGGTTCGGGTCGCGGGGACTATTCACCCCTCCACTTT
CDR3 protein: CAWRGSGRGDYSPLHF

D gene: NA
clone size: NA
V gene: TRBV4-1
J gene: TRBJ1-1
CDR3 DNA: TGCGCCAGCAGCCAAGACGGGGGGAACACTGAAGCTTTCTTT
CDR3 protein: CASSQDGGNTEAFF

D gene: NA
clone size: NA
V gene: TRBV7-6
J gene: TRBJ1-2
CDR3 DNA: TGTGCCAGCAGCTCGGGTCCGGGAGGAAACTATGGCTACACCTTC
CDR3 protein: CASSSGPGGNYGYTF

D gene: NA
clone size: NA
V gene: TRBV5-1
J gene: TRBJ2-7
CDR3 DNA: TGCGCCAGCAGCTCAGACTACGAGCAGTACTTC
CDR3 protein: CASSSDYEQYF

D gene: NA
clone size: NA
V gene: TRBV5-6
J gene: TRBJ2-7
CDR3 DNA: TGTGCCAGCAGCCGAGGCAGCTACGAGCAGTACTTC
CDR3 protein: CASSRGSYEQYF

D gene: TRBD2
clone size: NA
V gene: TRBV5-1
J gene: TRBJ2-3
CDR3 DNA: TGCGCCAGCAGCCCAGGGACTAGCGAATTCACAGATACGCAGTATTTT
CDR3 protein: CASSPGTSEFTDTQYF

D gene: NA
clone size: NA
V gene: TRBV2
J gene: TRBJ2-6
CDR3 DNA: TGTGCCAGCAGTGCCCGGACAGCCGGCTCTGGGGCCAACGTCCTGACTTTC
CDR3 protein: CASSARTAGSGANVLTF

D gene: TRBD2
clone size: few
V gene: TRBV19
J gene: TRBJ2-3
CDR3 DNA: TGTGCCAGTTCCCACCCTAGCGGCCATACGCAGTATTTT
CDR3 protein: CASSHPSGHTQYF

D gene: TRBD1
clone size: NA
V gene: TRBV7-9
J gene: TRBJ1-4
CDR3 DNA: TGTGCCAGCAGCTCTGGGACAGCAGTTAATGAAAAACTGTTTTTT
CDR3 protein: CASSSGTAVNEKLFF

D gene: TRBD2
clone size: NA
V gene: TRBV27
J gene: TRBJ2-3
CDR3 DNA: TGTGCCAGCAGCATCGGAGCGGGGCTCAGCACAGATACGCAGTATTTT
CDR3 protein: CASSIGAGLSTDTQYF

D gene: TRBD2
clone size: NA
V gene: TRBV15
J gene: TRBJ2-5
CDR3 DNA: TGTGCCACCAGCGCTCAGCGGGGAGGGGCAGAGACCCAGTACTTC
CDR3 protein: CATSAQRGGAETQYF

D gene: NA
clone size: NA
V gene: TRBV2
J gene: TRBJ1-5
CDR3 DNA: TGTGCCAGCGGCGGACGGGGGTCGAGACAGCCCCAGCATTTT
CDR3 protein: CASGGRGSRQPQHF

D gene: NA
clone size: NA
V gene: TRBV4-1
J gene: TRBJ2-1
CDR3 DNA: TGCGCCAGCAGCCAACCTACCCGTACCGGTGAGCAGTTCTTC
CDR3 protein: CASSQPTRTGEQFF

D gene: TRBD1
clone size: NA
V gene: TRBV11-2
J gene: TRBJ2-1
CDR3 DNA: TGTGCCAGCAGCGGCCCGGGACAGGGAAATGAGCAGTTCTTC
CDR3 protein: CASSGPGQGNEQFF

D gene: TRBD1
clone size: NA
V gene: TRBV7-3
J gene: TRBJ2-2
CDR3 DNA: TGTGCCAGCAGCTCCAGACCCGGGACAGAAAACACCGGGGAGCTGTTTTTT
CDR3 protein: CASSSRPGTENTGELFF

D gene: TRBD1
clone size: NA
V gene: TRBV10-1
J gene: TRBJ1-1
CDR3 DNA: TGCGCCAGCAGTCGTCAGGGGGGCACTGAAGCTTTCTTT
CDR3 protein: CASSRQGGTEAFF

D gene: TRBD2
clone size: once
V gene: TRBV4-2
J gene: TRBJ2-5
CDR3 DNA: TGTGCCAGCAGCCAAGATGAAGCGGGAGGTAAAGAGACCCAGTACTTC
CDR3 protein: CASSQDEAGGKETQYF

D gene: NA
clone size: NA
V gene: TRBV5-1
J gene: TRBJ2-7
CDR3 DNA: TGCGCCAGCAGCTTGAGAGCGAAGAGCTCCTACGAGCAGTACTTC
CDR3 protein: CASSLRAKSSYEQYF

D gene: NA
clone size: once
V gene: TRBV5-1
J gene: TRBJ1-3
CDR3 DNA: TGCGCCAGCAGCTTGACTATGCAGGGCTCCTCTGGAAACACCATATATTTT
CDR3 protein: CASSLTMQGSSGNTIYF

D gene: NA
clone size: NA
V gene: TRBV7-3
J gene: TRBJ1-2
CDR3 DNA: TGTGCCAGCAGCTTAACCCCTGGGCAGGGCTATGGCTACACCTTC
CDR3 protein: CASSLTPGQGYGYTF

D gene: NA
clone size: NA
V gene: TRBV5-1
J gene: TRBJ1-5
CDR3 DNA: TGCGCCAGCAGCTTGGGGGGAGAAATTAATCAGCCCCAGCATTTT
CDR3 protein: CASSLGGEINQPQHF

D gene: TRBD1
clone size: NA
V gene: TRBV24-1
J gene: TRBJ2-3
CDR3 DNA: TGTGCCACCAGTGATTTGCCCGGGACAGGGACAGATACGCAGTATTTT
CDR3 protein: CATSDLPGTGTDTQYF

D gene: TRBD1
clone size: NA
V gene: TRBV6-5
J gene: TRBJ2-7
CDR3 DNA: TGTGCCAGCAGCCGGGACAGAGCCTACGAGCAGTACTTC
CDR3 protein: CASSRDRAYEQYF

D gene: TRBD2
clone size: NA
V gene: TRBV5-1
J gene: TRBJ2-4
CDR3 DNA: TGCGCCAGCAGTTACCTAGCGGGAGTAACCAAAAACATTCAGTACTTC
CDR3 protein: CASSYLAGVTKNIQYF

D gene: TRBD2
clone size: NA
V gene: TRBV19
J gene: TRBJ2-1
CDR3 DNA: TGTGCCAGTAGTATAGTCTCAGCGGGAGTAATATCCTACAATGAGCAGTTCTTC
CDR3 protein: CASSIVSAGVISYNEQFF

D gene: TRBD1
clone size: NA
V gene: TRBV6-6
J gene: TRBJ1-2
CDR3 DNA: TGTGCCAGCAGTTACCGGGGACAGGGGGCAATGGATGGCTACACCTTC
CDR3 protein: CASSYRGQGAMDGYTF

D gene: TRBD2
clone size: NA
V gene: TRBV11-2
J gene: TRBJ2-1
CDR3 DNA: TGTGCCAGCAGGACGTTGAGCGGGAGGGTTGAGCAGTTCTTC
CDR3 protein: CASRTLSGRVEQFF

D gene: NA
clone size: NA
V gene: TRBV3-1/TRBV3-2
J gene: TRBJ2-1
CDR3 DNA: TGTGCCAGCAGCCAGGGTTACTGGAGCTCCTACAATGAGCAGTTCTTC
CDR3 protein: CASSQGYWSSYNEQFF

D gene: TRBD2
clone size: NA
V gene: TRBV29-1
J gene: TRBJ2-1
CDR3 DNA: TGCAGCTCCGGGACTAGCGTCAATGAGCAGTTCTTC
CDR3 protein: CSSGTSVNEQFF

D gene: TRBD1
clone size: NA
V gene: TRBV11-2
J gene: TRBJ2-2
CDR3 DNA: TGTGCCAGCAGCTGGACAGGGATGACCGGGGAGCTGTTTTTT
CDR3 protein: CASSWTGMTGELFF

D gene: NA
clone size: NA
V gene: TRBV6-5
J gene: TRBJ2-1
CDR3 DNA: TGTGCCAGCAGTTTACCGGGTCCCGTTAACAATGAGCAGTTCTTC
CDR3 protein: CASSLPGPVNNEQFF

D gene: NA
clone size: NA
V gene: TRBV7-2
J gene: TRBJ2-1
CDR3 DNA: TGTGCCAGCAGCTTGACAGGCGAGCAGTTCTTC
CDR3 protein: CASSLTGEQFF

D gene: NA
clone size: NA
V gene: TRBV6-2/TRBV6-3
J gene: TRBJ2-7
CDR3 DNA: TGTGCCAGCAGTTACGGCAGCGTTTCCTACGAGCAGTACTTC
CDR3 protein: CASSYGSVSYEQYF

D gene: TRBD1
clone size: NA
V gene: TRBV11-3
J gene: TRBJ2-1
CDR3 DNA: TGTGCCAGCAGCTTAACCGGGACAGCCAGATACAATGAGCAGTTCTTC
CDR3 protein: CASSLTGTARYNEQFF

D gene: TRBD1
clone size: NA
V gene: TRBV2
J gene: TRBJ2-7
CDR3 DNA: TGTGCCAGCAGTGTCGGGACAGGGGGATCCTACGAGCAGTACTTC
CDR3 protein: CASSVGTGGSYEQYF

D gene: TRBD1
clone size: NA
V gene: TRBV6-5
J gene: TRBJ1-4
CDR3 DNA: TGTGCCAGCAGTACAGGGGAATACGGTGAAAAACTGTTTTTT
CDR3 protein: CASSTGEYGEKLFF

D gene: TRBD1
clone size: NA
V gene: TRBV2
J gene: TRBJ2-7
CDR3 DNA: TGTGCCAGCAGTTGGACAGGGACCCCCTACGAGCAGTACTTC
CDR3 protein: CASSWTGTPYEQYF

D gene: TRBD1
clone size: NA
V gene: TRBV5-1
J gene: TRBJ2-7
CDR3 DNA: TGCGCCAGCAGCGCGCCAGGGGGTCCAAGCTACGAGCAGTACTTC
CDR3 protein: CASSAPGGPSYEQYF

D gene: NA
clone size: few
V gene: TRBV28
J gene: TRBJ1-5
CDR3 DNA: TGTGCCAGCAGTTTTCGGATAGGGGTTAGCAATCAGCCCCAGCATTTT
CDR3 protein: CASSFRIGVSNQPQHF

D gene: TRBD2
clone size: NA
V gene: TRBV5-1
J gene: TRBJ2-1
CDR3 DNA: TGCGCCAGCAGCTCTGGACTAGCTAAGGATGAGCAGTTCTTC
CDR3 protein: CASSSGLAKDEQFF

D gene: TRBD2
clone size: NA
V gene: TRBV5-1
J gene: TRBJ2-7
CDR3 DNA: TGCGCCAGCAGCTTGTCCCCGGGGACTACCTCTGGGGAGCAGTACTTC
CDR3 protein: CASSLSPGTTSGEQYF

D gene: NA
clone size: NA
V gene: TRBV5-1
J gene: TRBJ2-5
CDR3 DNA: TGCGCCAGCAGCGGGGGGAAAGAGACCCAGTACTTC
CDR3 protein: CASSGGKETQYF

D gene: TRBD1
clone size: NA
V gene: TRBV7-2
J gene: TRBJ2-7
CDR3 DNA: TGTGCCAGCAGCTTAGGGGGACGAACAGGGGGTTACGAGCAGTACTTC
CDR3 protein: CASSLGGRTGGYEQYF

D gene: TRBD1
clone size: NA
V gene: TRBV10-3
J gene: TRBJ2-1
CDR3 DNA: TGTGCCATCACCACCCCGGGACAGGGCATCAATGAGCAGTTCTTC
CDR3 protein: CAITTPGQGINEQFF

D gene: TRBD1
clone size: NA
V gene: TRBV4-1
J gene: TRBJ2-1
CDR3 DNA: TGCGCCAGCAGCCAAGAAGGGACAGGGTTTTACAATGAGCAGTTCTTC
CDR3 protein: CASSQEGTGFYNEQFF

D gene: NA
clone size: NA
V gene: TRBV19
J gene: TRBJ1-2
CDR3 DNA: TGTGCCAGTAGTCCGGACACAAGATTCTATGGCTACACCTTC
CDR3 protein: CASSPDTRFYGYTF

D gene: TRBD1
clone size: NA
V gene: TRBV6-4
J gene: TRBJ2-6
CDR3 DNA: TGTGCCACAACAGGGACGTTACAGGGGGCTGGGGCCAACGTCCTGACTTTC
CDR3 protein: CATTGTLQGAGANVLTF

D gene: NA
clone size: NA
V gene: TRBV15
J gene: TRBJ2-7
CDR3 DNA: TGTGCCACCAGCAGTAGACCGGGAGAGCAGTACTTC
CDR3 protein: CATSSRPGEQYF

D gene: TRBD2
clone size: NA
V gene: TRBV7-9
J gene: TRBJ2-1
CDR3 DNA: TGTGCCAGCAGCTTCGGGACTAGCGCATACAATGAGCAGTTCTTC
CDR3 protein: CASSFGTSAYNEQFF

D gene: TRBD2
clone size: NA
V gene: TRBV25-1
J gene: TRBJ2-3
CDR3 DNA: TGTGCCAGCCAGACTAGCGGGGGGACAGATACGCAGTATTTT
CDR3 protein: CASQTSGGTDTQYF

D gene: NA
clone size: NA
V gene: TRBV2
J gene: TRBJ1-2
CDR3 DNA: TGTGCCAGCAGTGAGACGGGGGGGGCTGGCTATGGCTACACCTTC
CDR3 protein: CASSETGGAGYGYTF

D gene: NA
clone size: once
V gene: TRBV2
J gene: TRBJ1-2
CDR3 DNA: TGTGCCAGCAGTGAAGCCCCAGGGCCAATGCGGGGCTACACCTTC
CDR3 protein: CASSEAPGPMRGYTF

D gene: TRBD2
clone size: NA
V gene: TRBV6-5
J gene: TRBJ2-3
CDR3 DNA: TGTGCCAGCATCGGGAGACTAGCGGGGCGAGATACGCAGTATTTT
CDR3 protein: CASIGRLAGRDTQYF

D gene: NA
clone size: NA
V gene: TRBV5-5
J gene: TRBJ1-1
CDR3 DNA: TGTGCCAGCAGCCGTGCCGGTACGAAGACTGAAGCTTTCTTT
CDR3 protein: CASSRAGTKTEAFF

D gene: TRBD1
clone size: NA
V gene: TRBV9
J gene: TRBJ2-5
CDR3 DNA: TGTGCCAGCAGCGTAGTCGGGACAGGGGGTGAGACCCAGTACTTC
CDR3 protein: CASSVVGTGGETQYF